These T cell receptor beta chains were read from a single sample in a study of blood T cell repertoires in COVID-19. Method: immunoSEQ multiplex PCR; TCRdb's copy keeps in-frame clones and lacks some. The data hold more than 45,000 clones, with approximately 90% observed a single time. Sequencing input: peripheral blood. The origin of the receptors is a woman aged 55 to 70 with COVID-19, enrolled during active disease. Both conserved end residues are part of each CDR3. The order of the fields is J gene, CDR3 length, clone size, V gene, D gene, CDR3 DNA, CDR3 protein. D genes are given only for firm matches. Some rows mark clone size as missing; the rest say once, few, many or name a class of expanded clone.

j_gene: TRBJ1-5; len: 13; abundance: .; v_gene: TRBV30; d_gene: .; CDR3nt: TGTGCCTGGAGCGGACAGTTAAATCAGCCCCAGCATTTT; CDR3aa: CAWSGQLNQPQHF
j_gene: TRBJ1-6; len: 13; abundance: .; v_gene: TRBV7-8; d_gene: .; CDR3nt: TGTGCCAGCAGCCCTCCCCCCTTGAGGCCCCTCCACTTT; CDR3aa: CASSPPPLRPLHF
j_gene: TRBJ2-4; len: 13; abundance: .; v_gene: TRBV6-5; d_gene: .; CDR3nt: TGTGCCAGCAGCCGAGGTACGGGAAACATTCAGTACTTC; CDR3aa: CASSRGTGNIQYF
j_gene: TRBJ2-7; len: 15; abundance: .; v_gene: TRBV5-1; d_gene: TRBD1; CDR3nt: TGCGCCAGCAACCTTGAGGGACAGGGCGTCTACGAGCAGTACTTC; CDR3aa: CASNLEGQGVYEQYF
j_gene: TRBJ1-4; len: 14; abundance: .; v_gene: TRBV7-9; d_gene: TRBD1; CDR3nt: TGTGCCAGCAGCTTGGACAGGGGTAATGAAAAACTGTTTTTT; CDR3aa: CASSLDRGNEKLFF
j_gene: TRBJ2-3; len: 13; abundance: .; v_gene: TRBV6-2/TRBV6-3; d_gene: .; CDR3nt: TGTGCCAGCAGTTACTGGGGCCCAGATACGCAGTATTTT; CDR3aa: CASSYWGPDTQYF
j_gene: TRBJ2-1; len: 15; abundance: .; v_gene: TRBV11-2; d_gene: TRBD2; CDR3nt: TGTGCCAGCAGCTTAGATAGCGGGAGTTTCAATGAGCAGTTCTTC; CDR3aa: CASSLDSGSFNEQFF
j_gene: TRBJ1-5; len: 15; abundance: .; v_gene: TRBV2; d_gene: .; CDR3nt: TGTGCCAGCAGTGTAATCCAGGACAGTACTCAGCCCCAGCATTTT; CDR3aa: CASSVIQDSTQPQHF
j_gene: TRBJ2-7; len: 11; abundance: .; v_gene: TRBV30; d_gene: .; CDR3nt: TGTGCCTGGAGTGCCACCTACGAGCAGTACTTC; CDR3aa: CAWSATYEQYF
j_gene: TRBJ2-7; len: 14; abundance: once; v_gene: TRBV7-9; d_gene: .; CDR3nt: TGTGCCAGCAGCTTAGACGGGAATTCCTACGAGCAGTACTTC; CDR3aa: CASSLDGNSYEQYF
j_gene: TRBJ2-6; len: 16; abundance: .; v_gene: TRBV28; d_gene: TRBD1; CDR3nt: TGTGCCAGCACCCCGGGACAGTTCACTGGGGCCAACGTCCTGACTTTC; CDR3aa: CASTPGQFTGANVLTF
j_gene: TRBJ2-1; len: 13; abundance: .; v_gene: TRBV6-5; d_gene: TRBD1; CDR3nt: TGTGCCAGCGGCCACAGGGGCCACGATGAGCAGTTCTTC; CDR3aa: CASGHRGHDEQFF